This T cell receptor (beta chain) originates from a study of PD-1 blockade in classical Hodgkin lymphoma. Brentuximab vedotin exposure varied, and every patient relapsed after autologous stem cell transplantation. Best responses were complete response, partial response or progressive disease. Whole-study results and caveats: By C4D1, diversity of CD4+ TCRs had risen significantly, whereas that of CD8+ TCRs had not. Healthy donors reportedly exceeded newly diagnosed patients in baseline TCR diversity.

The table lists this clone with a count of one. What it recognizes is unknown. Data came from immunoSEQ multiplex PCR; TCRdb stores just in-frame clones and leaves some out. The table lists about 98,000 clones, 80% to 95% of them singletons, with approximately 2.8% in the top ten. Per the germline V gene, CDR1 is MNHEY and CDR2 is SMNVEV (reference sequence). This CDR3 is built from 15 residues. V lost 4 bases, J lost 4 bases, and 16 bases lay in between. V usage is TRBV27 and J usage is TRBJ2-5; D possibly corresponds to TRBD2 (6 bases). This TCR came from a human donor with classical Hodgkin lymphoma. The sample here was peripheral blood mononuclear cells (PBMCs), taken at baseline. The CDR3 protein is CASSSRAGGGETQYF. CDR3 bases: TGTGCCAGCAGTTCCCGTGCCGGGGGAGGAGAGACCCAGTACTTC.